This T cell receptor beta chain was sequenced in a study of early T cells in non-severe SARS-CoV-2 infection. Whole-study context: The study sequenced bulk RNA from unsorted whole blood, with chains unpaired.

Germline V CDR1 and CDR2: SGDLS, YYNGEE. This CDR3 is 14 amino acids long. V was pared by 0 bases and J by 6 bases, with 11 bases between. Study observations and caveats: VDJdb matching favored anti-spike CD8 responses, missing private and CD4 specificities.

Individually, cDNA molecules had unique molecular identifiers attached to them. TCRdb redid the calling of the 5' RACE reads with MiXCR, one entry per CDR3 protein. The sample comprises about 67,000 distinct CDR3 sequences, approximately 9.1% of which are singletons, and 15% rests with the top ten. Comments on this clonotype: Its antigen is currently unknown.

The rearrangement uses TRBV9 and TRBJ2-3, with TRBD2 as a possible D gene (6 bases). The material was whole blood, obtained at baseline. The origin of this receptor is an adult who was a healthcare worker with PCR-confirmed SARS-CoV-2 infection or an uninfected control (not recorded which). The CDR3 nucleotides read TGTGCCAGCAGCGTAGGATGGGGGGACGATACGCAGTATTTT. Its protein is CASSVGWGDDTQYF.